Listed here are 31 T cell receptor beta chains from one sample, sequenced in a study of blood T cell repertoires in COVID-19. Clones were read by immunoSEQ multiplex PCR, and TCRdb kept only the in-frame ones, dropping some. The sample lists 20,000 to 30,000 clones, about 92% occurring once. The sequenced material came from peripheral blood. These receptors all come from a human donor in a cohort sampled during active COVID-19.

The V gene is TRBV3-1 (or the pseudogene TRBV3-2), the J gene TRBJ2-7; 7 nucleotides match TRBD1. This CDR3 comprises 14 residues. Trimming removed 4 bases from V and 1 base from J; junction bases left unmatched: 4. Per germline, CDR1 LGHDT and CDR2 YNNKEL (reference sequence). The CDR3 nucleotides are TGTGCCAGCAGCCTTTCGGGACAGTCCTACGAGCAGTACTTC. The encoded protein is CASSLSGQSYEQYF.

V and J are TRBV7-2 and TRBJ2-7, with 8 positions matching TRBD2. From germline, CDR1 is SGHTA and CDR2 FQGNSA. CDR3 size: 14 residues. Trimming took 5 bases from V and 2 from J; bases not matched to a gene: 5. CDR3 residues: CASSPERGPYEQYF. DNA of the CDR3: TGTGCCAGCAGCCCTGAGCGGGGGCCCTACGAGCAGTACTTC.

V gene TRBV4-1 combines with J gene TRBJ1-4, with 9 nucleotides matching TRBD1. V lost 4 bases and J lost 5; bases outside the gene matches: 5. The CDR3 is made up of 15 amino acids. Germline assignment: CDR1 MGHRA and CDR2 YSYEKL. DNA for the CDR3: TGCGCCAGCAGCCTCTCCGGGACAGGGAATGAAAAACTGTTTTTT. Its translation: CASSLSGTGNEKLFF.

V gene TRBV4-3 combines with J gene TRBJ1-2; a possible D gene is TRBD1 (6 bases). The V end was cut by 0 bases, the J end by 6 bases, with 11 bases between. The germline gives CDR1 LGHNA, CDR2 YSLEER. The length of the CDR3 is 14 residues. The DNA of the CDR3 is TGCGCCAGCAGCCAAGAGGGGGCGAGGGATGGCTACACCTTC. This gives the protein CASSQEGARDGYTF.

The V call is TRBV4-1, the J call TRBJ2-1, with 8 bases matching TRBD2. In germline, CDR1 is MGHRA, CDR2 YSYEKL. Losses at the gene ends were 0 bases for V and 12 bases for J; bases not matched to a gene: 13. The CDR3 runs 16 residues. The CDR3 coding sequence is TGCGCCAGCAGCCAAGATATGGCGGGGGGCCTAATGGCGCAGTTCTTC. As protein: CASSQDMAGGLMAQFF.

The chain carries TRBV28 and TRBJ1-2; no definite D call. Germline lookup yields CDR1 MDHEN and CDR2 SYDVKM. The CDR3 is 15 amino acids. Trimming took off 6 bases at V and 6 bases at J, with 20 bases between the two ends. This chain's CDR3 is CASSPEAVGDHGYTF. The CDR3 coding sequence is TGTGCCAGCAGCCCAGAGGCGGTAGGTGACCATGGCTACACCTTC.

Points on this clone: Sequence at one end of the junction differs from germline and may be a read error. DNA of the CDR3: TGTGCCAGCAGACCACCAGGGGGCAACCAGCCCCAGCATTTT. The encoded protein is CASRPPGGNQPQHF. The rearrangement links TRBV6-5 to TRBJ1-5, with TRBD1 matching over 8 bases. CDR3 length: 14 residues. In germline, CDR1 is MNHEY, CDR2 SVGAGI.

The chain carries TRBV27 and TRBJ2-7; TRBD2 aligns across 12 bases. Trimming took 5 bases from V and 4 from J; bases not matched to a gene: 9. The CDR3 spans 16 residues. Per the germline V gene, CDR1 is MNHEY and CDR2 is SMNVEV (reference sequence). The CDR3 is CASSPTSGSAFYEQYF. The CDR3 nucleotides read TGTGCCAGCAGTCCGACTAGCGGGAGCGCTTTTTACGAGCAGTACTTC.

This sequence joins TRBV9 and TRBJ1-2, with a tentative D call TRBD1 (5 bases). The CDR3 totals 12 residues. Germline V gene sequence: CDR1 SGDLS, CDR2 YYNGEE. Trimming took 2 bases from V and 6 from J, leaving 8 bases between them. CDR3 DNA sequence: TGTGCCAGCAGCGTTGGGGGGAATGGCTACACCTTC. Translated, it gives CASSVGGNGYTF.

Only one count was recorded for this clone. The chain carries TRBV10-1 and TRBJ2-5; D ambiguous. The CDR3 extends over 14 amino acids. CDR1 is WNHNN, CDR2 SYGVQD, per germline (reference sequence). V was pared by 3 bases and J by 0 bases, with 8 bases between. The CDR3 is CASSEDEYQETQYF. DNA of the CDR3: TGCGCCAGCAGTGAAGATGAGTACCAAGAGACCCAGTACTTC.

This sequence joins TRBV21-1 and TRBJ2-2; no check of the table's D call, TRBD1, against the DNA was made. TRBV21-1 is a listed pseudogene. The CDR3 runs 16 residues. This CDR3 is CASSKGWTGNTGELFF. CDR3 DNA sequence: TGTGCCAGCAGCAAAGGTTGGACAGGCAACACCGGGGAGCTGTTTTTT.

The DNA for the CDR3 is TGTGCCAGCAGTTCCCGAAGACAGGGCTATAGCACCGGGGAGCTGTTTTTT. This gives the protein CASSSRRQGYSTGELFF. V is TRBV6-2 or TRBV6-3 and J is TRBJ2-2; 7 bases line up with TRBD1. The CDR3 consists of 17 residues. Trimming took 4 bases from V and 4 from J; bases not matched to a gene: 12. CDR1 is MNHEY and CDR2 is SVGEGT in the germline V gene.

The V gene is TRBV15, the J gene TRBJ2-2; TRBD1 matches 7 bases. With 2 bases clipped from V and 1 base from J, the junction kept 1 base outside the gene matches. The CDR3 is 15 residues long. Germline assignment: CDR1 LNHNV and CDR2 YYDKDF (reference sequence). The CDR3 region is CATSRRDRNTGELFF. DNA for the CDR3: TGTGCCACCAGCAGACGGGACAGGAACACCGGGGAGCTGTTTTTT.

The rearrangement joins TRBV6-2 or TRBV6-3 to TRBJ1-5; maybe TRBD1 (5 bases). The CDR3 runs 14 residues. Germline lookup yields CDR1 MNHEY and CDR2 SVGEGT. Trimming left V 0 bases short and J 7 bases short, with 10 bases between. The DNA for the CDR3 is TGTGCCAGCAGTTACTCGGGGGGGTTGCAGCCCCAGCATTTT. This sequence encodes CASSYSGGLQPQHF.

CDR3 nucleotides: TGTGCCAGCAGCTTAGACAAGACAGGGAGATTCTACGAGCAGTACTTC. Translation gives CASSLDKTGRFYEQYF. This chain connects TRBV11-3 to TRBJ2-7, with 7 bases identical to TRBD1. The germline gives CDR1 SGHNT, CDR2 YENEEA. The CDR3 contains 16 residues. Trimming took 0 bases from V and 3 from J; bases not matched to a gene: 8.

In DNA, the CDR3 is TGTGCCACCAGCTCCTGGACAGGGTCGTATTCACCCCTCCACTTT. This sequence encodes CATSSWTGSYSPLHF. The V call is TRBV15, the J call TRBJ1-6; 8 nucleotides agree with TRBD1. This CDR3 has 15 residues. After removal of 5 bases from V and 8 bases from J, the junction contained 8 bases not matched to a gene. Germline V gene data show CDR1 as LNHNV and CDR2 as YYDKDF (reference sequence).

The chain combines TRBV4-3 with TRBJ1-2; 7 bases are shared with TRBD1. The V segment lost 1 base and the J segment 2 bases; nucleotides outside the gene matches: 4. The CDR3 loop spans 15 amino acids. Germline CDR1 reads LGHNA; CDR2 reads YSLEER. Here the CDR3 DNA reads TGCGCCAGCAGCCAAGGGGGGACAGAGAACTATGGCTACACCTTC. It codes for CASSQGGTENYGYTF.

V usage is TRBV7-2 and J usage is TRBJ2-1; TRBD2 matches 8 bases. CDR1 and CDR2 from the germline V gene are SGHTA and FQGNSA. The V segment lost 1 base and the J segment 6 bases; nucleotides outside the gene matches: 8. The CDR3 has 16 amino acids. CDR3 sequence: CASSLVWSGGGNEQFF. DNA for the CDR3: TGTGCCAGCAGCTTAGTTTGGAGCGGGGGAGGCAATGAGCAGTTCTTC.

The genes are TRBV6-5 and TRBJ1-1; D uncertain. Germline V gene data show CDR1 as MNHEY and CDR2 as SVGAGI. V dropped 5 bases and J dropped 7 bases, with 11 bases sitting between them. There are 12 residues in the CDR3. DNA for the CDR3: TGTGCCAGCAGTCCACGCTGGAGTGAAGCTTTCTTT. This codes for CASSPRWSEAFF.

The sample holds one count of this clone. The gene calls are TRBV14 and TRBJ2-3, with 9 nucleotides matching TRBD2. The trim removed 2 bases at V and 3 bases at J, leaving 3 bases unmatched. CDR1 and CDR2 (germline): SGHDN, FVKESK. CDR3 length equals 15 residues. The CDR3 is CASSQRRGGTDTQYF. The CDR3, as DNA: TGTGCCAGCAGCCAAAGGCGGGGGGGAACAGATACGCAGTATTTT.

The chain couples TRBV24-1 to TRBJ2-1; unclear D gene. The CDR3 length is 15 residues. V was cut by 4 bases and J by 6 bases, with 15 bases left in between. Per the germline V gene, CDR1 is KGHDR and CDR2 is SFDVKD. CDR3 DNA sequence: TGTGCCACCAGTGACTATTACCCAAAATCCAATGAGCAGTTCTTC. Protein: CATSDYYPKSNEQFF.

V usage is TRBV9 and J usage is TRBJ2-5, with 8 bases matching TRBD2. This CDR3 spans 14 amino acids. The germline V gene has CDR1 SGDLS and CDR2 YYNGEE. Trimming at V came to 2 bases and at J to 2 bases, leaving 2 bases not matched to a gene. CDR3 residues: CASSVGGRQETQYF. As DNA, the CDR3 is TGTGCCAGCAGCGTTGGCGGGAGGCAAGAGACCCAGTACTTC.

V gene TRBV6-9 combines with J gene TRBJ2-7; 16 bases match TRBD2. V lost 11 bases and J lost 2; bases outside the gene matches: 9. The CDR3 loop spans 16 amino acids. Germline V lookup: CDR1 MNHGY, CDR2 SVAAGI. CDR3 in amino acids: CARWGTSGRGAYEQYF. The CDR3 DNA sequence: TGTGCCCGCTGGGGGACTAGCGGGAGGGGCGCCTACGAGCAGTACTTC.

This chain joins TRBV3-1 (or the pseudogene TRBV3-2) and TRBJ2-1, with 13 bases lining up with TRBD2. Germline lookup yields CDR1 LGHDT and CDR2 YNNKEL (reference sequence). The CDR3 runs to 16 residues. The V gene end was trimmed by 4 bases and the J gene end by 5 bases; junction bases not matched to a gene: 5. Here the CDR3 DNA reads TGTGCCAGCAGCCTCTGGACTAGCGGGAGAGACAATGAGCAGTTCTTC. It specifies CASSLWTSGRDNEQFF.

The chain employs TRBV19 and TRBJ1-1, with 7 bases fitting TRBD1. The germline CDR1 and CDR2 sequences are LNHDA and SQIVND (reference sequence). The ends lost 6 bases at V and 5 bases at J; junction bases unmatched: 9. The CDR3 consists of 14 residues. CDR3 sequence reads: CASSPQGRETEAFF. CDR3 sequence (DNA): TGTGCCAGTAGCCCACAGGGGCGAGAAACTGAAGCTTTCTTT.

DNA of the CDR3: TGTGCCAGCAGGGACAGGGAGAACACTGAAGCTTTCTTT. This sequence encodes CASRDRENTEAFF. The chain links TRBV6-5 to TRBJ1-1; 8 positions agree with TRBD1. CDR3 size: 13 residues. CDR1 MNHEY and CDR2 SVGAGI come from the germline V gene. V was pared by 6 bases and J by 1 base, with 1 base of the junction left unmatched.

The V call is TRBV12-1, the J call TRBJ2-4; the D segment call TRBD2 is taken from the table without a DNA check. TRBV12-1 is shown as a pseudogene. The CDR3 totals 14 residues. CDR3 DNA: TGTGCCAGCACCCAGACTAGCGGGAGTGGCATTCAGTACTTC. Translation gives CASTQTSGSGIQYF.

This chain uses TRBV3-1 (or the pseudogene TRBV3-2) with TRBJ2-1; 8 nucleotides agree with TRBD2. The germline CDR1 and CDR2 sequences are LGHDT and YNNKEL (reference sequence). V dropped 0 bases and J dropped 4; count of bases not matched to a gene: 5. The CDR3 consists of 16 residues. CDR3: CASSQDLTSEYNEQFF. CDR3 bases: TGTGCCAGCAGCCAAGATCTGACTAGCGAGTACAATGAGCAGTTCTTC.

The rearrangement uses TRBV18 and TRBJ2-1; 7 bases fit TRBD1. Trimming at V came to 2 bases and at J to 3 bases, leaving 10 bases not matched to a gene. Germline values: CDR1 KGHSH, CDR2 LQKENI. The CDR3 totals 17 residues. The CDR3 reads CASSPKTGLDIYNEQFF. The DNA of the CDR3 is TGTGCCAGCTCACCAAAGACAGGGCTTGACATCTACAATGAGCAGTTCTTC.

This clone occurred once. The V and J genes are TRBV10-2 and TRBJ1-1; 8 bases map to TRBD1. From germline, CDR1 is WSHSY and CDR2 SAAADI. Germline trimming cut 2 bases from V and 4 bases from J; bases unmatched to any gene: 12. The CDR3 has 17 amino acids. This chain's CDR3 is CASSEKMTGVYVTEAFF. For the CDR3, the DNA is TGCGCCAGCAGTGAGAAGATGACAGGGGTCTACGTCACTGAAGCTTTCTTT.

This chain connects TRBV5-4 to TRBJ2-3; the match to TRBD2 covers 8 bases. The CDR3 runs 13 residues. The germline gives CDR1 SGHNT, CDR2 YYREEE (reference sequence). V was pared by 2 bases and J by 9 bases, with 5 bases of the junction left unmatched. The CDR3 DNA reads as TGTGCCAGCAGCTTTGAGGGACTAGTGACGCAGTATTTT. Translating it yields CASSFEGLVTQYF.